The text below deals with one T cell receptor (beta chain). V lost 5 bases, J lost 8 bases, and 5 bases stayed unmatched. The CDR3 is made up of 12 amino acids. Germline values: CDR1 MNHNS, CDR2 SASEGT. Time point meaning: persistent/refractory GD, antithyroid drugs over 5 years with positive TRAb. Making the TCR library involved RNA that had been extracted from PBMCs. This sample was included in a study of regulatory T cells in long-lasting Graves disease. Construction of TCR beta libraries relied on iRepertoire HTBI primers and on Arm-PCR targeting CDR3 regions. One entry per CDR3 protein results from TCRdb running MiXCR on the multiplex PCR reads. The data hold 420,000 or so distinct CDR3 sequences, with about a quarter observed a single time.

The J gene is TRBJ1-1, the V gene TRBV6-1, with TRBD1 matching over 7 bases. This receptor was taken from a female donor with Graves disease. Sample: peripheral blood mononuclear cells (PBMCs), taken when the disease was refractory, from a patient treated with antithyroid drugs. The CDR3 DNA is TGTGCCAGCAGTAATGAACAGGGGGAAGCTTTCTTT. It encodes CASSNEQGEAFF.